This T cell receptor beta chain stems from a study of glioma-infiltrating T cells. Study-wide results and caveats: Above-expected tissue-blood divergence occurred in all gliomas, most in low-grade ones.

Notes on this clonotype: Its target is unknown.

CDR3 size: 20 residues. V dropped 2 bases and J dropped 6; count of bases not matched to a gene: 21. Germline CDR1 and CDR2: MNHEY and SVGAGI. Using RNA template, CDR3s of TCR alpha and beta were amplified with iRepertoire arm-PCR. For one-step reverse transcription and amplification, roughly 85-450 ng of tissue mRNA or PBMC total RNA was used. TCRdb fed the multiplex PCR reads into MiXCR, producing one record per CDR3 protein. This sample yields fewer than 250,000 distinct CDR3 sequences, of which around 32% are seen a single time; 20% to 25% belongs to the top ten. The rearrangement uses TRBV6-5 and TRBJ2-3, with 9 bases identical to TRBD2. This receptor was identified in a human donor with low-grade glioma or glioblastoma, undergoing nonglioma brain surgery, or in good health (not recorded which). The sample was glioma tissue, nonneoplastic brain tissue, or PBMCs (not recorded which). CDR3 nucleotides: TGTGCCAGCAGTTACGTACTCGGGCTAGCGGGATCCATTCTTTGGGATACGCAGTATTTT. This translates into CASSYVLGLAGSILWDTQYF.